The entry below describes one TCR beta chain. Its antigen is not known. This could be a read error, since a much larger clone is one nucleotide away. This CDR3 is missing its conserved last phenylalanine or tryptophan, likely due to a read error. Individual cDNA molecules were tagged with unique molecular identifiers, the study reported. TCRdb processed the 5' RACE reads anew with MiXCR; each CDR3 protein has one entry. This sample has roughly 99,000 distinct CDR3 sequences, with more than 9.5% found just once. The sample belongs to a study of early T cells in non-severe SARS-CoV-2 infection. About the research overall: Chains were not paired, and sequencing was done on bulk RNA from unsorted whole blood. Overall study findings and caveats: Anti-spike CD8 responses were favored by VDJdb matching, which missed private and CD4 specificities.

This CDR3 is built from 14 residues. Per the germline V gene, CDR1 is LNHDA and CDR2 is SQIVND (reference sequence). After removal of 2 bases from V and 5 bases from J, the junction contained 2 bases not matched to a gene. V is TRBV19 and J is TRBJ2-3, with 9 bases that match TRBD2. Sequencing was done on a sample of whole blood. The receptor comes from an adult who was a healthcare worker with PCR-confirmed SARS-CoV-2 infection or an uninfected control (not recorded which). The CDR3 reads CASSIRSGRDTQYL. In DNA, the CDR3 is TGTGCCAGTAGTATACGTAGCGGGAGAGATACGCAGTATTTA.